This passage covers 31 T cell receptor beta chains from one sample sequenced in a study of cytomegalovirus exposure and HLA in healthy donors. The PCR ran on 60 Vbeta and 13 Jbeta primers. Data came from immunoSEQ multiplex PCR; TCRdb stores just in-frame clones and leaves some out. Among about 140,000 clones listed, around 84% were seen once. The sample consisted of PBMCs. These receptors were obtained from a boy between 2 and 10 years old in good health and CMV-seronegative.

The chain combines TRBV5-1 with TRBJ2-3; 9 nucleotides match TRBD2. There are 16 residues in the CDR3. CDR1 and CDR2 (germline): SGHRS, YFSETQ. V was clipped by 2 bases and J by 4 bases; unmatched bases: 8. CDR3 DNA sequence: TGCGCCAGCAGCTTCCCTAGCGGGATGTCCGCAGATACGCAGTATTTT. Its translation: CASSFPSGMSADTQYF.

DNA of the CDR3: TGTGCCAGCAGCTCCAGGACAGGGCGAGGGGGCTACAATGAGCAGTTCTTC. It translates to CASSSRTGRGGYNEQFF. The chain employs TRBV11-2 and TRBJ2-1; 8 bases align to TRBD1. The CDR3 loop spans 17 amino acids. V was clipped by 4 bases and J by 3 bases; unmatched bases: 11. The germline V gene encodes CDR1 SGHAT and CDR2 FQNNGV.

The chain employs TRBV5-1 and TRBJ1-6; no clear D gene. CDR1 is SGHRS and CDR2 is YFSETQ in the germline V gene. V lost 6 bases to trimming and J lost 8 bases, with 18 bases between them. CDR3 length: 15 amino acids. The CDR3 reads CASNPVPGSDSPLHF. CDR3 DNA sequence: TGCGCCAGCAACCCAGTGCCAGGTTCGGATTCACCCCTCCACTTT.

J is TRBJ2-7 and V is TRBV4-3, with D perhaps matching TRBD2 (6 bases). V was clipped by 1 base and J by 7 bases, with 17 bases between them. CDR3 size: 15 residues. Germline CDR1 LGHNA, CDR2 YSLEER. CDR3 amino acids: CASSQVLGREGEQYF. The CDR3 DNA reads TGCGCCAGCAGCCAAGTTCTCGGGCGGGAAGGTGAGCAGTACTTC.

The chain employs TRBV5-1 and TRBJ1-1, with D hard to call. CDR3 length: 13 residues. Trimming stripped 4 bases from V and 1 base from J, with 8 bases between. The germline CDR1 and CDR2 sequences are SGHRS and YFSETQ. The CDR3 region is CASSREWNTEAFF. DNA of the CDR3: TGCGCCAGCAGCCGAGAGTGGAACACTGAAGCTTTCTTT. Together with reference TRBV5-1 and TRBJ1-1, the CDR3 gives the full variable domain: KAGVTQTPRYLIKTRGQQVTLSCSPISGHRSVSWYQQTPGQGLQFLFEYFSETQRNKGNFPGRFSGRQFSNSRSEMNVSTLELGDSALYLCASSREWNTEAFFGQGTRLTVV.

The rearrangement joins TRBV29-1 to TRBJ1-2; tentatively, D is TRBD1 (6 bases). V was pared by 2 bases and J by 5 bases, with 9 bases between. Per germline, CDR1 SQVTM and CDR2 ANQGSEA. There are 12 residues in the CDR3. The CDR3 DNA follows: TGCAGCGTTGAAAGGGGGAAATATGGCTACACCTTC. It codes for CSVERGKYGYTF.

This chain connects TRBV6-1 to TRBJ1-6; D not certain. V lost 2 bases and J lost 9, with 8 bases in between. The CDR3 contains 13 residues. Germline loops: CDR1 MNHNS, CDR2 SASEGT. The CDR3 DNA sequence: TGTGCCAGCAGTGAATTGGAGGGTTCACCCCTCCACTTT. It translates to CASSELEGSPLHF.

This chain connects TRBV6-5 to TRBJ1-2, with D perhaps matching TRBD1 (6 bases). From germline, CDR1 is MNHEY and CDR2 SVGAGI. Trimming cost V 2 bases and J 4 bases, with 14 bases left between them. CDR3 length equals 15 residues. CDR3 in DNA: TGTGCCAGCAGTTACACCAGGGGCAGTGTCTATGGCTACACCTTC. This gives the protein CASSYTRGSVYGYTF.

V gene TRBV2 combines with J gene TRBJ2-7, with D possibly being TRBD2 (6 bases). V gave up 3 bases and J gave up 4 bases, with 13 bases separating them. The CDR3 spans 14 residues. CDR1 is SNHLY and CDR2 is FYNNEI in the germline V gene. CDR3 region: CASSEFFGGYEQYF. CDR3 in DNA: TGTGCCAGCAGTGAGTTCTTTGGGGGGTACGAGCAGTACTTC.

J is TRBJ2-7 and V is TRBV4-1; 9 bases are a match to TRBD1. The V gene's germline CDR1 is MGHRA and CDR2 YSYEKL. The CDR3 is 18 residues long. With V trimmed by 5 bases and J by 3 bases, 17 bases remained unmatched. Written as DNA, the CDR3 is TGCGCCAGCAGCATCCGGACAGGGGACGACTACTACTACTACGAGCAGTACTTC. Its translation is CASSIRTGDDYYYYEQYF.

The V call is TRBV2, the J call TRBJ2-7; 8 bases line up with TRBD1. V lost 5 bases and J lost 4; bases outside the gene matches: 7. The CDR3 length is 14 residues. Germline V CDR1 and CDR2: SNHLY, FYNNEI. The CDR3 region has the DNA TGTGCCAGCAGTATCACAGGGGGACCGTACGAGCAGTACTTC. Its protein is CASSITGGPYEQYF.

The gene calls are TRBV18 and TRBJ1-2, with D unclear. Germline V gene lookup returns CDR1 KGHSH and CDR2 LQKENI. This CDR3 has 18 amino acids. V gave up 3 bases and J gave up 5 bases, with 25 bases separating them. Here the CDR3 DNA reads TGTGCCAGCTCACCGTCGAAACGTAGCAGTGGTGTCGGGTATGGCTACACCTTC. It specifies CASSPSKRSSGVGYGYTF.

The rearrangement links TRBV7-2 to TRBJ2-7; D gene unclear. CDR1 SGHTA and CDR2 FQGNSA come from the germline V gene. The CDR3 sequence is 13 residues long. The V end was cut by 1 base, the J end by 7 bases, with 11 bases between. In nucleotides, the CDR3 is TGTGCCAGCAGCTTAGGGCAGGTCTTTGAGCAGTACTTC. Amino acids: CASSLGQVFEQYF.

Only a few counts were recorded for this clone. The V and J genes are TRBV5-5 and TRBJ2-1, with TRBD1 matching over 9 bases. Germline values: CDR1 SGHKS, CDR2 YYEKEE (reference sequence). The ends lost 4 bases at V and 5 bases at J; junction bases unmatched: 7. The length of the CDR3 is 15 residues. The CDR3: CASSLRDRVDNEQFF. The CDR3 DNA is TGTGCCAGCAGCCTAAGGGACAGGGTGGACAATGAGCAGTTCTTC.

The CDR3 loop is CASSFDEQFF. DNA of the CDR3: TGTGCCAGCAGCTTCGATGAGCAGTTCTTC. V and J are TRBV7-9 and TRBJ2-1; D not certain. The V gene lost 3 bases and the J gene lost 8 bases, with 2 bases spanning the gap. This CDR3 is 10 amino acids long. Per germline, CDR1 SEHNR and CDR2 FQNEAQ (reference sequence).

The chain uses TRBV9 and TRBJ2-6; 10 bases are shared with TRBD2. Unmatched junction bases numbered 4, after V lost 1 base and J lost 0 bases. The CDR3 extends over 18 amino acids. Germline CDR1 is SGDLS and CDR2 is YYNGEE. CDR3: CASSVTSGINSGANVLTF. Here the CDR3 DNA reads TGTGCCAGCAGCGTAACTAGCGGGATTAACTCTGGGGCCAACGTCCTGACTTTC.

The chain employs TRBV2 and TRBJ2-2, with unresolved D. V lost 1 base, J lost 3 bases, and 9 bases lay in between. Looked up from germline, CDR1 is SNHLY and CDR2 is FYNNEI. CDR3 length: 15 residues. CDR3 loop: CASSEVRLYTGELFF. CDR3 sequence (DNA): TGTGCCAGCAGTGAAGTCAGACTTTACACCGGGGAGCTGTTTTTT.

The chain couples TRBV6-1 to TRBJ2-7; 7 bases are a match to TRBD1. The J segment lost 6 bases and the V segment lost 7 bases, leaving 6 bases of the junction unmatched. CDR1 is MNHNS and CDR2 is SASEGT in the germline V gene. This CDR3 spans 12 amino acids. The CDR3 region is CASTLTGPEQYF. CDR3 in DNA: TGTGCCAGCACCCTGACAGGGCCCGAGCAGTACTTC.

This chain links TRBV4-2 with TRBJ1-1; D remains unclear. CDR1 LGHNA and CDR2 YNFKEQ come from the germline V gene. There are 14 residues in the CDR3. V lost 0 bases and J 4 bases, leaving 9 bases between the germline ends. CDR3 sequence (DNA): TGTGCCAGCAGCCAAGATCGGTGGAGCACTGAAGCTTTCTTT. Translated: CASSQDRWSTEAFF.

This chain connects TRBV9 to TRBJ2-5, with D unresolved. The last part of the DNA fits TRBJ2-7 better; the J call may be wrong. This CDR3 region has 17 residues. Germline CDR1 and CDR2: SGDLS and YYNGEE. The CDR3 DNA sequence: TGTGCCAGCAGCCCAATCCCCGATCTCCTCCCGGACTACGAGCAGTACTTC. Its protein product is CASSPIPDLLPDYEQYF.

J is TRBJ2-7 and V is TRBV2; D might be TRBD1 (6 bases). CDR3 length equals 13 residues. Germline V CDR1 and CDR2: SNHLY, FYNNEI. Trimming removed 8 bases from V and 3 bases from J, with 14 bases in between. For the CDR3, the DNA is TGTGCCAGCGAGGGGGATAGGGGCTACGAGCAGTACTTC. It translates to CASEGDRGYEQYF. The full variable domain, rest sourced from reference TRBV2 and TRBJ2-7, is EPEVTQTPSHQVTQMGQEVILRCVPISNHLYFYWYRQILGQKVEFLVSFYNNEISEKSEIFDDQFSVERPDGSNFTLKIRSTKLEDSAMYFCASEGDRGYEQYFGPGTRLTVT.

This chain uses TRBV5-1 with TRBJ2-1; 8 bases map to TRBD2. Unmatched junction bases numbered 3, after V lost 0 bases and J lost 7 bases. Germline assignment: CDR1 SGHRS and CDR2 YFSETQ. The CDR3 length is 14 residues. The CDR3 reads CASSLAGGGNEQFF. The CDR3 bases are TGCGCCAGCAGCTTGGCCGGGGGGGGGAATGAGCAGTTCTTC.

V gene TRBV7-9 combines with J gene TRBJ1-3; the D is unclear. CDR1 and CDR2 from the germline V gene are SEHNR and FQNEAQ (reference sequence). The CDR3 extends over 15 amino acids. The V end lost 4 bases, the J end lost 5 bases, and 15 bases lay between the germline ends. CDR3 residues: CASSSDGGLRNTIYF. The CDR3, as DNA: TGTGCCAGCAGCTCAGACGGAGGCCTCCGAAACACCATATATTTT.

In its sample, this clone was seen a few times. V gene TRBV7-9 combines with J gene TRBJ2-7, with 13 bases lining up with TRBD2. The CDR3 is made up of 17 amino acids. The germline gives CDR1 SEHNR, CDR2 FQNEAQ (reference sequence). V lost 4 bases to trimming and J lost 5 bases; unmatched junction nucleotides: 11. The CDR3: CASSSQRTSGSLHEQYF. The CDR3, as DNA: TGTGCCAGCAGCTCCCAACGGACTAGCGGGAGTTTACACGAGCAGTACTTC.

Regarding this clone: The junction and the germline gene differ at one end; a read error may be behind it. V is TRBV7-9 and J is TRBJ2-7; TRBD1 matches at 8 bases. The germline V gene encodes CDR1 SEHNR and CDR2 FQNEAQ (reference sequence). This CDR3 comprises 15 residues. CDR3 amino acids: CSSSRPLGRGLEQYF. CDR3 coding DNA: TGTTCCAGCAGCCGACCCCTGGGCAGGGGGCTCGAGCAGTACTTC. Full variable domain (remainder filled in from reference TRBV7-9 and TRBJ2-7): DTGVSQNPRHKITKRGQNVTFRCDPISEHNRLYWYRQTLGQGPEFLTYFQNEAQLEKSRLLSDRFSAERPKGSFSTLEIQRTEQGDSAMYLCSSSRPLGRGLEQYFGPGTRLTVT.

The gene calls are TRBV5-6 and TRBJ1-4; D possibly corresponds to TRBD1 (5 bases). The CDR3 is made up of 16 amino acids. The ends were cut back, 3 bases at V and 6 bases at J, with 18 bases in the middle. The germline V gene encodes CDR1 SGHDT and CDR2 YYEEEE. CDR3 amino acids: CASSSTLRQGYEKLFF. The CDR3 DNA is TGTGCCAGCAGCTCTACCCTCCGCCAGGGATATGAAAAACTGTTTTTT.

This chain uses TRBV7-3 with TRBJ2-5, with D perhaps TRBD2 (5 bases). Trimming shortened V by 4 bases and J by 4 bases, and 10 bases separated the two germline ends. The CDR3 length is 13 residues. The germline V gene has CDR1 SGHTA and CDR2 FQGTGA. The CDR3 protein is CASSSSGGETQYF. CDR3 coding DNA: TGTGCCAGCAGCTCCAGCGGCGGAGAGACCCAGTACTTC.

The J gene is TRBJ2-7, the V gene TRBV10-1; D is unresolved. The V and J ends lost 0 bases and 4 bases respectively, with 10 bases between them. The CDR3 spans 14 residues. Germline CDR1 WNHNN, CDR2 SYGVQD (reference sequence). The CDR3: CASSESLRDYEQYF. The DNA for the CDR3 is TGCGCCAGCAGTGAGTCGCTTCGAGATTACGAGCAGTACTTC.

In DNA form, the CDR3 reads TGTGCCAGCAGCGTAGGAGCGGTAAGCTCCTACGAGCAGTACTTC. The encoded protein is CASSVGAVSSYEQYF. The gene calls are TRBV9 and TRBJ2-5, with D possibly TRBD2 on 5 matching bases. The better agreement between TRBJ2-7 and the DNA end casts doubt on the J call. CDR1 SGDLS and CDR2 YYNGEE come from the germline V gene. The CDR3 has 15 residues.

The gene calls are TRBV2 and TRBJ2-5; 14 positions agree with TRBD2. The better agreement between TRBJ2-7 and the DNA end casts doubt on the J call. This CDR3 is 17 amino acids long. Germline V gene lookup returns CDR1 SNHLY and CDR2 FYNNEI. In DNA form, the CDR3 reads TGTGCCAGCAGTGGCGGGACTAGCGGGAGTATACTGTACGAGCAGTACTTC. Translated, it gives CASSGGTSGSILYEQYF.

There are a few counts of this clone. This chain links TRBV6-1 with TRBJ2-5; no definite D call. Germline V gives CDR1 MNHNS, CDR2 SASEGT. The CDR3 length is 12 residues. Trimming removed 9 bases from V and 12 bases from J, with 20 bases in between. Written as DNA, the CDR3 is TGTGCCAGTACGAGGCTGCCGCTCGTTGAGTACTTC. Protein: CASTRLPLVEYF.